One sample yielded the 17 T cell receptor beta chains listed below, sequenced in a study of response to subunit inactivated influenza vaccine. TCRdb reanalysed the RT-PCR reads using MiXCR and keeps one entry per CDR3 protein. Of about 780,000 distinct CDR3 sequences listed, approximately 17% are singletons. Sample: PBMCs from blood, taken less than 6 days after vaccination. The receptor source for this set is a man aged 45-65 years who received an inactivated influenza vaccine.

There are a few counts of this clonotype. This chain connects TRBV29-1 to TRBJ1-2; D perhaps matches TRBD1 (6 bases). This CDR3 is 12 amino acids long. The V end lost 7 bases, the J end lost 4 bases, and 13 bases lay between the germline ends. CDR1 and CDR2 from the germline V gene are SQVTM and ANQGSEA. The DNA of the CDR3 is TGCAGCGAGGGGGACGGATCCTATGGCTACACCTTC. It is translated as CSEGDGSYGYTF.

The V gene is TRBV5-1, the J gene TRBJ2-2, with no clear D. V shed 3 bases and J shed 3 bases, with 6 bases lying between them. CDR1 is SGHRS, CDR2 YFSETQ, per germline. CDR3 length equals 13 residues. CDR3 coding DNA: TGCGCCAGCAGCTCGATTCACACCGGGGAGCTGTTTTTT. Amino acids: CASSSIHTGELFF. Together with reference TRBV5-1 and TRBJ2-2, the CDR3 gives the full variable domain: KAGVTQTPRYLIKTRGQQVTLSCSPISGHRSVSWYQQTPGQGLQFLFEYFSETQRNKGNFPGRFSGRQFSNSRSEMNVSTLELGDSALYLCASSSIHTGELFFGEGSRLTVL.

Turning to this clonotype: A much larger clonotype is one base distant, so this may be a read error. V usage is TRBV10-3 and J usage is TRBJ2-1, with D perhaps matching TRBD2 (7 bases). CDR1 and CDR2 (germline): ENHRY, SYGVKD. CDR3 length: 15 residues. The CDR3 DNA is TGTGCCGCCGCGGGGGCAAGAATCACCTACAATGAGCAGTTATTC. This gives the protein CAAAGARITYNEQLF.

Only one count was recorded for this clonotype. The genes are TRBV4-3 and TRBJ2-5; no reliable D call. Germline CDR1 is LGHNA and CDR2 is YSLEER. The CDR3 has 16 amino acids. V gave up 0 bases and J gave up 3 bases, with 14 bases separating them. The CDR3 protein is CASSQEVSVLKETQYF. Written as DNA, the CDR3 is TGCGCCAGCAGCCAAGAAGTATCAGTATTGAAAGAGACCCAGTACTTC.

This clonotype has a count of ten or more. The J gene is TRBJ1-5, the V gene TRBV12-3 or TRBV12-4, with D tentatively TRBD1 (5 bases). V was cut by 6 bases and J by 4 bases, with 13 bases left in between. The CDR3 loop spans 14 amino acids. The CDR3 spells CASSLDSLNQPQHF. The CDR3 DNA sequence: TGTGCCAGCAGCCTAGACAGCTTGAATCAGCCCCAGCATTTT.

This clonotype showed up just a few times. V gene TRBV20-1 combines with J gene TRBJ2-7; the D gene is possibly TRBD2 (6 bases). The CDR3 totals 14 residues. CDR1 is DFQATT and CDR2 is SNEGSKA in the germline V gene (reference sequence). V was clipped by 5 bases and J by 5 bases, with 19 bases between them. CDR3: CSAPSSGDFHEQYF. In DNA form, the CDR3 reads TGCAGTGCTCCCTCCTCGGGGGACTTCCACGAGCAGTACTTC.

A few counts support this clonotype. The V call is TRBV10-3, the J call TRBJ2-6; D is perhaps TRBD2 (5 bases). This CDR3 has 15 residues. Germline V gene sequence: CDR1 ENHRY, CDR2 SYGVKD. Between the trimmed V and J ends, which lost 7 bases and 0 bases, there was a span of 10 bases. The CDR3 coding sequence is TGTGCCATCACAGGACTCCGCTCTGGGGCCAACGTCCTGACTTTC. Its translation: CAITGLRSGANVLTF.

The J gene is TRBJ1-5, the V gene TRBV20-1; 7 bases map to TRBD1. Germline trimming cut 0 bases from V and 1 base from J; bases unmatched to any gene: 15. The CDR3 loop spans 19 amino acids. The germline CDR1 and CDR2 sequences are DFQATT and SNEGSKA (reference sequence). As DNA, the CDR3 is TGCAGTGCTAGAGATGGAAGGGGGCGGTGGGGTAAGAGCAATCAGCCCCAGCATTTT. Protein: CSARDGRGRWGKSNQPQHF.

This clonotype has only a few counts. An end of the junction does not agree with germline; a read error may underlie this. This chain uses TRBV18 with TRBJ2-7; D might be TRBD2 (6 bases). Germline CDR1 is KGHSH and CDR2 is LQKENI. The CDR3 contains 14 residues. Here the CDR3 reads CASSPPGATYEQYF. The CDR3 coding sequence is TGTGCCAGCTCTCCACCGGGAGCGACCTACGAGCAGTACTTC.

The chain carries TRBV20-1 and TRBJ2-3; D perhaps matches TRBD1 (6 bases). Looked up from germline, CDR1 is DFQATT and CDR2 is SNEGSKA (reference sequence). V was trimmed by 4 bases and J by 2 bases, leaving 16 bases between them. This CDR3 comprises 15 residues. The CDR3, as DNA: TGCAGTGCTACCCCGGGACATAAGAACACAGATACGCAGTATTTT. It translates to CSATPGHKNTDTQYF.

This clonotype was picked up a small number of times. This chain links TRBV24-1 with TRBJ2-4; either TRBD1 or TRBD2 may fit D (7 bases each). Germline V gene sequence: CDR1 KGHDR, CDR2 SFDVKD. The CDR3 has 16 residues. Trimming left V 4 bases short and J 6 bases short, with 18 bases between. The CDR3 DNA follows: TGTGCCACCAGTGAACCACTCCAGGGGGGGAGAAACATTCAGTACTTC. Translated: CATSEPLQGGRNIQYF.

This clonotype was found a few times. This chain links TRBV12-3 or TRBV12-4 with TRBJ2-7; 9 nucleotides line up with TRBD1. V dropped 8 bases and J dropped 5; count of bases not matched to a gene: 7. This CDR3 spans 13 amino acids. Written as DNA, the CDR3 is TGTGCCAGCGGCACCGGGACAGGGCACGAGCAGTACTTC. This translates into CASGTGTGHEQYF.

J is TRBJ2-5 and V is TRBV20-1; either TRBD1 or TRBD2 may supply D (5 bases each). Deletions cut 2 bases from V and 5 bases from J, with 18 bases between. CDR3 length: 15 amino acids. The germline gives CDR1 DFQATT, CDR2 SNEGSKA (reference sequence). CDR3 nucleotide sequence: TGCAGTGCTAGACTTGCGACACGGGGCATGGAGACCCAGTACTTC. Protein sequence: CSARLATRGMETQYF.

The chain couples TRBV5-1 to TRBJ2-7; D gene unclear. CDR1 and CDR2 (germline): SGHRS, YFSETQ. Trimming shortened V by 2 bases and J by 4 bases, and 13 bases separated the two germline ends. This CDR3 is 14 amino acids long. The CDR3 DNA sequence: TGCGCCAGCAGCTTTCGGTGGGAACCTTACGAGCAGTACTTC. It encodes CASSFRWEPYEQYF.

This clonotype was seen more than once but under ten times. This chain links TRBV5-6 with TRBJ2-3; 10 nucleotides match TRBD2. The germline V gene encodes CDR1 SGHDT and CDR2 YYEEEE. This CDR3 is built from 16 residues. The trim removed 7 bases at V and 3 bases at J, leaving 11 bases unmatched. The CDR3 DNA sequence: TGTGCCAGCGCCGATAACCCGGGACTAGCGACAGATACGCAGTATTTT. Translated: CASADNPGLATDTQYF.

V is TRBV7-2 and J is TRBJ1-4; D gene unclear. The ends were cut back, 8 bases at V and 2 bases at J, with 15 bases in the middle. In germline, CDR1 is SGHTA, CDR2 FQGNSA. This CDR3 comprises 15 residues. The CDR3 coding sequence is TGTGCCAGCGGGAGGGTCGGAGGGACTAATGAAAAACTGTTTTTT. Amino acids: CASGRVGGTNEKLFF.

This rearrangement joins TRBV7-9 to TRBJ1-6, with D unclear. Trimming pared 5 bases from V and 6 bases from J, leaving 8 bases between. This CDR3 contains 13 residues. Germline CDR1 SEHNR, CDR2 FQNEAQ (reference sequence). CDR3 loop: CASSDTANSPLHF. DNA for the CDR3: TGTGCCAGCAGCGACACGGCTAATTCACCCCTCCACTTT.